These 9 T cell receptor beta chains came from one sample sequenced in a study of immune evolution from preneoplasia to lung adenocarcinoma. Method: immunoSEQ multiplex PCR; TCRdb's copy keeps in-frame clones and lacks some. The sample holds approximately 6,600 clones, about three quarters seen once. Sequenced material: FFPE minimally invasive lung adenocarcinoma tissue. These receptors all stem from a person aged 55 to 79 with lung adenocarcinoma.

The J gene is TRBJ2-5, the V gene TRBV6-1; maybe TRBD2 (6 bases). The CDR3 sequence is 15 residues long. Germline loops: CDR1 MNHNS, CDR2 SASEGT. V lost 7 bases and J lost 1, with 16 bases in between. The CDR3 loop is CASMYFPGVQETQYF. The CDR3 DNA follows: TGTGCCAGCATGTACTTCCCGGGGGTCCAAGAGACCCAGTACTTC.

On this clone itself: This may be a read error, as it is one base from a much larger clone. This chain links TRBV12-2 with TRBJ2-2; the table names TRBD2, a call not compared with the DNA. TRBV12-2 is listed as a pseudogene. The CDR3 has 16 residues. The CDR3 bases are TGTACAAGTCGCTTAGGCCTAGCTTTAGGCACCGGGGAGCTGTTTTTT. It is translated as CTSRLGLALGTGELFF.

The chain is built from TRBV7-2 and TRBJ2-1; a possible D gene is TRBD2 (6 bases). V was clipped by 1 base and J by 7 bases, with 11 bases between them. The germline V gene has CDR1 SGHTA and CDR2 FQGNSA. The CDR3 loop spans 14 amino acids. CDR3 sequence reads: CASSLDGLKNEQFF. The CDR3 DNA reads as TGTGCCAGCAGCTTAGATGGACTAAAAAATGAGCAGTTCTTC.

The chain is built from TRBV6-1 and TRBJ2-2, with no clear D. Germline V gene sequence: CDR1 MNHNS, CDR2 SASEGT. V was pared by 6 bases and J by 3 bases, with 11 bases between. CDR3 length: 14 residues. CDR3 bases: TGTGCCAGCAGGGGCGCAAGGGACACCGGGGAGCTGTTTTTT. Amino acid sequence: CASRGARDTGELFF.

The rearrangement links TRBV5-8 to TRBJ1-2, with 11 bases identical to TRBD1. This CDR3 contains 14 residues. Trimming cost V 4 bases and J 8 bases; bases outside gene matches: 7. Germline V gene sequence: CDR1 SGHTS, CDR2 YDEGEE. CDR3 protein: CASSPGTGGVGYTF. The CDR3 bases are TGTGCCAGCAGCCCCGGGACAGGGGGTGTCGGCTACACCTTC.

Remarks on this clone: A much larger clone lies one base from this, so it may be a read error. V is TRBV5-6 and J is TRBJ1-1, with D tentatively TRBD1 (5 bases). The germline V gene has CDR1 SGHDT and CDR2 YYEEEE. V was trimmed by 6 bases and J by 1 base, leaving 13 bases between them. This CDR3 is built from 14 residues. This chain's CDR3 is CASKPGRPNTEAFF. Written as DNA, the CDR3 is TGTGCCAGCAAACCGGGACGTCCGAACACTGAAGCTTTCTTT.

This chain uses TRBV9 with TRBJ2-2; D is unresolved. The length of the CDR3 is 14 residues. V gave up 2 bases and J gave up 3 bases, with 8 bases separating them. CDR1 SGDLS and CDR2 YYNGEE come from the germline V gene. DNA of the CDR3: TGTGCCAGCAGCGTCTTAAGGGACACCGGGGAGCTGTTTTTT. It is translated as CASSVLRDTGELFF.

The chain recombines TRBV27 with TRBJ1-5; 8 nucleotides match TRBD1. The junction had 8 bases not matched to a gene; V was cut back by 6 bases and J by 7 bases. CDR1 and CDR2 from the germline V gene are MNHEY and SMNVEV (reference sequence). There are 14 residues in the CDR3. CDR3 nucleotides: TGTGCCAGCAGGGCGACAGGGGTTGGCCAGCCCCAGCATTTT. As protein: CASRATGVGQPQHF.

The chain combines TRBV13 with TRBJ2-1, with 8 nucleotides matching TRBD2. Germline CDR1 PRHDT, CDR2 FYEKMQ (reference sequence). V lost 3 bases to trimming and J lost 10 bases; unmatched junction nucleotides: 8. There are 14 residues in the CDR3. CDR3 protein: CASSFSGGVREQFF. In nucleotides, the CDR3 is TGTGCCAGCAGCTTTTCGGGAGGGGTCCGGGAGCAGTTCTTC.